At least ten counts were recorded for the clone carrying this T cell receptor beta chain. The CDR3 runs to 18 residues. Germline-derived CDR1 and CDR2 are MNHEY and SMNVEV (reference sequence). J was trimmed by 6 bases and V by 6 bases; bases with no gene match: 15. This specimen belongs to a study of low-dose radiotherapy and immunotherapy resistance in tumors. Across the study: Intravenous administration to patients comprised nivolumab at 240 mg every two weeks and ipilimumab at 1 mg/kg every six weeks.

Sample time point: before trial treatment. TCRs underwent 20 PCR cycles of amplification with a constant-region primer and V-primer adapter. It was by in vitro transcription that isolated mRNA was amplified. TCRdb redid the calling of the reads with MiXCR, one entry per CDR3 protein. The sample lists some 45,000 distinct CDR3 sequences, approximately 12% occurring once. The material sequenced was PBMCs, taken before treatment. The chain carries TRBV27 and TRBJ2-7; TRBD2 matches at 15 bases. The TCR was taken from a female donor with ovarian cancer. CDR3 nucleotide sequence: TGTGCCAGCAGACCAATCGGACTAGCGGGAGGGAGGCGGGGCGAGCAGTACTTC. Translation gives CASRPIGLAGGRRGEQYF.